This TCR beta chain appears in the sequencing data of a study of T-cell memory formation after mild COVID-19. Study outcomes and limitations: Clonal second-wave expansions that peaked on day 37 had unconfirmed SARS-CoV-2 specificity.

A remark on this clonotype: Its antigen is currently unknown.

TCRdb re-called the 5' RACE reads through MiXCR, storing one row per CDR3 protein. The sample shows some 69,000 distinct CDR3 sequences, 16% of them seen only once. The CDR3 spans 13 residues. Germline loops: CDR1 SEHNR, CDR2 FQNEAQ (reference sequence). Trimming stripped 5 bases from V and 5 bases from J, with 13 bases between. The TCR originated in an adult woman who had mild COVID-19 (a few samples of this study predate the infection). Cell type and time point are not known. The chain is built from TRBV7-9 and TRBJ2-7; D is undetermined. The source material was PBMCs or a T cell subset sorted from them (not recorded which). The CDR3 loop is CASSPTMDHEQYF. The CDR3 DNA follows: TGTGCCAGCAGCCCAACCATGGACCACGAGCAGTACTTC.